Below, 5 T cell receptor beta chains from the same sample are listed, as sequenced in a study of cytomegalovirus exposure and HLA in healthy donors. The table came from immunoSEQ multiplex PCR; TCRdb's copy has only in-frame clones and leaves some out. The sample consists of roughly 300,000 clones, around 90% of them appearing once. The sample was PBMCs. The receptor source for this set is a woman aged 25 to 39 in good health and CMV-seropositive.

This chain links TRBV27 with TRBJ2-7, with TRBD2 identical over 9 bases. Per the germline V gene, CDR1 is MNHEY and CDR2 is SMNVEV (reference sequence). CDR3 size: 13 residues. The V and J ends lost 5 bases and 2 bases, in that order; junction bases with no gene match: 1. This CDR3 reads CASSRTSAYEQYF. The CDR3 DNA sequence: TGTGCCAGCAGTAGGACTAGCGCCTACGAGCAGTACTTC.

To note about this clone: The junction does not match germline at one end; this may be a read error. The CDR3, as DNA: TGTGCCAGCAGTGTAACGGGCCGCCCACACGACTTC. Protein: CASSVTGRPHDF. The chain has TRBV28 and TRBJ2-5; D gene uncertain. The CDR3 loop spans 12 amino acids. Germline V gene sequence: CDR1 MDHEN, CDR2 SYDVKM.

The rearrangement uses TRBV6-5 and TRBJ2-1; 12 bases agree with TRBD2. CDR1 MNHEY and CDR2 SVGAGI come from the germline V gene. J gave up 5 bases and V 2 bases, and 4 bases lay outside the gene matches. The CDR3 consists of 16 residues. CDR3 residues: CASSYGLAGGDNEQFF. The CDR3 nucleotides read TGTGCCAGCAGTTACGGGCTAGCGGGGGGGGACAATGAGCAGTTCTTC.

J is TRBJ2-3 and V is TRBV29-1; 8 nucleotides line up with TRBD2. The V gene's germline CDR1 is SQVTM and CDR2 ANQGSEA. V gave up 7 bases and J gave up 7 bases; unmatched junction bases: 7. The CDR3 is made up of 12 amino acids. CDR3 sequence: CSGGLGGNTQYF. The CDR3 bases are TGCAGCGGGGGACTAGGCGGGAATACGCAGTATTTT.

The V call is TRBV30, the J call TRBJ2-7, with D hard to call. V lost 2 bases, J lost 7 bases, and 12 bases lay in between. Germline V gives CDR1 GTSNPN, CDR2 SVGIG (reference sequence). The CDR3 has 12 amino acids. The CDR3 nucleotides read TGTGCCTGGAGTTTGACCGGTGGGGAGCAGTACTTC. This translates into CAWSLTGGEQYF.